Below are 27 T cell receptor beta chains sequenced from a single sample in a study of cytomegalovirus exposure and HLA in healthy donors. This PCR relied on a set of 60 Vbeta primers and 13 Jbeta primers. Data came from immunoSEQ multiplex PCR; TCRdb stores just in-frame clones and leaves some out. This table holds 150,000 to 160,000 clones, 82% found once. The sequencing sample was made of PBMCs. The receptors derive from a woman in her forties or fifties in good health and CMV-seropositive.

V and J are TRBV6-1 and TRBJ2-7; TRBD1 aligns across 8 bases. Germline-derived CDR1 and CDR2 are MNHNS and SASEGT. Trimming took 3 bases from V and 2 from J; bases not matched to a gene: 9. CDR3 length equals 16 residues. The CDR3: CASSDPQGEGTYEQYF. The CDR3 DNA sequence: TGTGCCAGCAGTGACCCACAGGGGGAAGGGACCTACGAGCAGTACTTC.

This chain connects TRBV2 to TRBJ1-2; 7 positions agree with TRBD1. Per germline, CDR1 SNHLY and CDR2 FYNNEI. The length of the CDR3 is 13 residues. Germline trimming cut 6 bases from V and 8 bases from J; bases unmatched to any gene: 9. The CDR3 DNA reads as TGTGCCAGCAGGACCGACAGGGTAGGAGGCTACACCTTC. Protein: CASRTDRVGGYTF.

The J gene is TRBJ2-1, the V gene TRBV5-1; 8 bases agree with TRBD1. Germline trimming cut 4 bases from V and 7 bases from J; bases unmatched to any gene: 10. In germline, CDR1 is SGHRS, CDR2 YFSETQ. The CDR3 covers 15 residues. CDR3 nucleotide sequence: TGCGCCAGCAGCCGCCCCGGGACAGGTAGAAATGAGCAGTTCTTC. It is translated as CASSRPGTGRNEQFF.

This CDR3 reads CASSLRIGGTEAFF. In DNA form, the CDR3 reads TGTGCCAGCAGTTTACGAATAGGGGGCACTGAAGCTTTCTTT. The rearrangement joins TRBV27 to TRBJ1-1, with D possibly TRBD1 on 6 matching bases. The CDR3 has 14 residues. Trimming shortened V by 2 bases and J by 4 bases, and 11 bases separated the two germline ends. Germline CDR1 is MNHEY and CDR2 is SMNVEV (reference sequence).

The gene calls are TRBV30 and TRBJ2-3; 15 bases fit TRBD2. Germline loops: CDR1 GTSNPN, CDR2 SVGIG (reference sequence). J gave up 6 bases and V 3 bases, and 7 bases lay outside the gene matches. The CDR3 loop spans 16 amino acids. The CDR3 here is CAWSLGTSGGPDTQYF. The CDR3 DNA sequence: TGTGCCTGGAGCCTAGGGACTAGCGGGGGGCCCGATACGCAGTATTTT.

In its sample, this clone was seen once. The V and J genes are TRBV19 and TRBJ1-2; 7 positions match TRBD1. The CDR3 has 12 amino acids. The trim removed 2 bases at V and 9 bases at J, leaving 3 bases unmatched. Germline values: CDR1 LNHDA, CDR2 SQIVND (reference sequence). CDR3 sequence reads: CASSIPGQSYTF. For the CDR3, the DNA is TGTGCCAGTAGTATACCGGGACAGAGCTACACCTTC.

In its sample, this clone was seen once. The rearrangement links TRBV6-1 to TRBJ1-5, with D tentatively TRBD1 (6 bases). V was pared by 10 bases and J by 7 bases, with 17 bases between. In germline, CDR1 is MNHNS, CDR2 SASEGT. The CDR3 consists of 13 residues. CDR3 nucleotides: TGTGCCACCCATTGGGGGGGCGAACAGCCCCAGCATTTT. The encoded protein is CATHWGGEQPQHF.

The rearrangement uses TRBV15 and TRBJ1-5; D possibly corresponds to TRBD1 (6 bases). The CDR3 covers 16 residues. Germline lookup yields CDR1 LNHNV and CDR2 YYDKDF (reference sequence). Between the trimmed V and J ends, which lost 5 bases and 1 base, there was a span of 15 bases. The CDR3 region has the DNA TGTGCCACCAGCCGTAACAGGGCGTCGAGCAATCAGCCCCAGCATTTT. It yields the protein CATSRNRASSNQPQHF.

Here the CDR3 reads CASSFTGTAGELFF. The CDR3 DNA reads as TGTGCCAGCAGCTTCACCGGGACAGCCGGGGAGCTGTTTTTT. This rearrangement joins TRBV11-2 to TRBJ2-2, with TRBD1 identical over 7 bases. V lost 3 bases and J lost 6; bases outside the gene matches: 4. The CDR3 consists of 14 residues. The germline gives CDR1 SGHAT, CDR2 FQNNGV.

This chain links TRBV5-1 with TRBJ1-3; a possible D gene is TRBD1 (5 bases). The germline V gene encodes CDR1 SGHRS and CDR2 YFSETQ. The ends were cut back, 0 bases at V and 8 bases at J, with 21 bases in the middle. CDR3 length: 17 residues. CDR3 in DNA: TGCGCCAGCAGCTTGGTTAGGCAGGGCCGGGGGGTAGACACCATATATTTT. This sequence encodes CASSLVRQGRGVDTIYF.

The chain employs TRBV7-3 and TRBJ1-2; D not certain. This CDR3 has 13 amino acids. The germline V gene encodes CDR1 SGHTA and CDR2 FQGTGA. The V end was cut by 5 bases, the J end by 5 bases, with 12 bases between. The CDR3 region has the DNA TGTGCCAGCAGCCCCCGGGGAGGATATGGCTACACCTTC. Protein sequence: CASSPRGGYGYTF.

The chain links TRBV10-3 to TRBJ2-3, with 7 bases fitting TRBD1. Germline loops: CDR1 ENHRY, CDR2 SYGVKD. With 6 bases clipped from V and 1 base from J, the junction kept 4 bases outside the gene matches. There are 14 residues in the CDR3. The CDR3 nucleotides are TGTGCCATCAGAGATGGACAGGGCACAGATACGCAGTATTTT. Its protein is CAIRDGQGTDTQYF.

This chain links TRBV6-5 with TRBJ1-1; D remains unclear. With 5 bases removed from V and 8 bases from J, the gap between germline ends came to 15 bases. CDR1 is MNHEY and CDR2 is SVGAGI in the germline V gene. The CDR3 covers 13 residues. The CDR3 sequence is CASSTPRGPEAFF. The DNA for the CDR3 is TGTGCCAGCAGTACCCCGCGCGGCCCCGAAGCTTTCTTT.

The gene calls are TRBV5-4 and TRBJ2-1; D perhaps matches TRBD2 (6 bases). Germline V gives CDR1 SGHNT, CDR2 YYREEE (reference sequence). V lost 0 bases and J 15 bases, leaving 13 bases between the germline ends. This CDR3 region has 12 residues. As DNA, the CDR3 is TGTGCCAGCAGCTTGGCCGGGAGCTCTTTGTTCTTC. Translating it yields CASSLAGSSLFF.

The chain combines TRBV7-9 with TRBJ1-5; 8 positions agree with TRBD1. The CDR3 spans 14 residues. Germline V lookup: CDR1 SEHNR, CDR2 FQNEAQ (reference sequence). J gave up 1 base and V 7 bases, and 3 bases lay outside the gene matches. CDR3 coding DNA: TGTGCCAGCATTGGACAGGGAAGCAATCAGCCCCAGCATTTT. It is translated as CASIGQGSNQPQHF.

Only a few counts were recorded for this clone. The J gene is TRBJ2-1, the V gene TRBV7-9, with D possibly being TRBD1 (6 bases). Germline V gene lookup returns CDR1 SEHNR and CDR2 FQNEAQ (reference sequence). V was pared by 5 bases and J by 5 bases, with 10 bases between. The CDR3 is 13 amino acids. CDR3 bases: TGTGCCAGCAGCCCCCGGACAGACAATGAGCAGTTCTTC. It encodes CASSPRTDNEQFF.

The V gene is TRBV9, the J gene TRBJ1-3, with unresolved D. This CDR3 is 15 amino acids long. CDR1 and CDR2 from the germline V gene are SGDLS and YYNGEE. V was trimmed by 0 bases and J by 0 bases, leaving 7 bases between them. This CDR3 reads CASSVVAGSGNTIYF. Here the CDR3 DNA reads TGTGCCAGCAGCGTAGTCGCGGGCTCTGGAAACACCATATATTTT.

V usage is TRBV6-5 and J usage is TRBJ1-4, with a tentative D call TRBD1 (6 bases). V shed 6 bases and J shed 5 bases, with 13 bases lying between them. The germline CDR1 and CDR2 sequences are MNHEY and SVGAGI. The CDR3 sequence is 14 residues long. The CDR3 here is CASREQGLNEKLFF. CDR3 coding DNA: TGTGCCAGCAGGGAACAGGGCCTAAATGAAAAACTGTTTTTT.

With respect to this clone: A read error may produce the germline difference seen at one junction end. The chain recombines TRBV7-7 with TRBJ2-1; 7 bases line up with TRBD1. CDR1 SSHAT and CDR2 FNYEAQ come from the germline V gene (reference sequence). This CDR3 has 15 amino acids. Here the CDR3 DNA reads TGTGCTAGCAGCTTAGAGGCAAGGGGGCGAGGTGAGCAGTTCTTC. Protein: CASSLEARGRGEQFF. Variable domain in full (rest from reference TRBV7-7 and TRBJ2-1): GAGVSQSPRYKVTKRGQDVTLRCDPISSHATLYWYQQALGQGPEFLTYFNYEAQPDKSGLPSDRFSAERPEGSISTLTIQRTEQRDSAMYRCASSLEARGRGEQFFGPGTRLTVL.

The V gene is TRBV14, the J gene TRBJ1-2; the D is unclear. The CDR3 runs to 13 residues. The V end was cut by 1 base, the J end by 2 bases, with 5 bases between. Germline CDR1 and CDR2: SGHDN and FVKESK. The CDR3 reads CASSQVANYGYTF. As DNA, the CDR3 is TGTGCCAGCAGCCAAGTAGCGAACTATGGCTACACCTTC.

This clone came up once. The V and J genes are TRBV5-1 and TRBJ1-2, with TRBD1 as a possible D gene (6 bases). Trimming pared 2 bases from V and 4 bases from J, leaving 15 bases between. The CDR3 has 15 amino acids. The germline V gene encodes CDR1 SGHRS and CDR2 YFSETQ. The CDR3 DNA reads TGCGCCAGCAGCTTACGGGGGGCAGAATCCTATGGCTACACCTTC. Amino acids: CASSLRGAESYGYTF.

The V and J genes are TRBV6-6 and TRBJ2-7; 9 bases match TRBD1. This CDR3 comprises 13 residues. Per the germline V gene, CDR1 is MNHNY and CDR2 is SVGAGI (reference sequence). V lost 7 bases and J lost 3; bases outside the gene matches: 4. The CDR3 DNA reads TGTGCCAGCAAGCCGGGACAGGGCTACGAGCAGTACTTC. Its protein product is CASKPGQGYEQYF.

The chain combines TRBV7-9 with TRBJ2-2; weak D call: TRBD1 (6 bases). V lost 5 bases, J lost 9 bases, and 16 bases lay in between. This CDR3 is 14 amino acids long. CDR1 SEHNR and CDR2 FQNEAQ come from the germline V gene (reference sequence). The CDR3 loop is CASSPQRDTRELFF. The CDR3 DNA reads TGTGCCAGCAGCCCCCAACGGGACACGCGGGAGCTGTTTTTT. Using reference TRBV7-9 and TRBJ2-2 for the parts outside the CDR3, the full variable domain is DTGVSQNPRHKITKRGQNVTFRCDPISEHNRLYWYRQTLGQGPEFLTYFQNEAQLEKSRLLSDRFSAERPKGSFSTLEIQRTEQGDSAMYLCASSPQRDTRELFFGEGSRLTVL.

V usage is TRBV7-9 and J usage is TRBJ1-3, with a tentative D call TRBD1 (5 bases). Trimming pared 5 bases from V and 6 bases from J, leaving 14 bases between. The CDR3 length is 14 residues. Germline V CDR1 and CDR2: SEHNR, FQNEAQ (reference sequence). The CDR3 DNA is TGTGCCAGCAGCCTCCGGGGGGTGGAAAACACCATATATTTT. Its translation: CASSLRGVENTIYF.

The chain uses TRBV14 and TRBJ2-7; D remains unclear. CDR1 is SGHDN, CDR2 FVKESK, per germline. CDR3 length: 12 residues. Trimming removed 3 bases from V and 4 bases from J, with 7 bases in between. The CDR3 coding sequence is TGTGCCAGCAGCCACAACTTTTACGAGCAGTACTTC. Residues: CASSHNFYEQYF.

The V and J genes are TRBV12-5 and TRBJ2-2; D remains unclear. Trimming took off 1 base at V and 3 bases at J, with 6 bases between the two ends. Germline V gives CDR1 LGHNT, CDR2 FRNRAP. The CDR3 covers 14 residues. This CDR3 reads CASGLDADTGELFF. CDR3 nucleotide sequence: TGTGCTAGTGGTTTGGATGCGGACACCGGGGAGCTGTTTTTT. The whole variable domain, remainder taken from reference TRBV12-5 and TRBJ2-2, is DARVTQTPRHKVTEMGQEVTMRCQPILGHNTVFWYRQTMMQGLELLAYFRNRAPLDDSGMPKDRFSAEMPDATLATLKIQPSEPRDSAVYFCASGLDADTGELFFGEGSRLTVL.

The chain joins TRBV6-1 to TRBJ1-2, with D possibly TRBD1 on 6 matching bases. The length of the CDR3 is 18 residues. Trimming took 3 bases from V and 6 from J, leaving 26 bases between them. Germline V gives CDR1 MNHNS, CDR2 SASEGT. The CDR3 DNA follows: TGTGCCAGCAGTGAGTCCATAAATTCCTTTAGGGGGAAGAATGGCTACACCTTC. It specifies CASSESINSFRGKNGYTF.